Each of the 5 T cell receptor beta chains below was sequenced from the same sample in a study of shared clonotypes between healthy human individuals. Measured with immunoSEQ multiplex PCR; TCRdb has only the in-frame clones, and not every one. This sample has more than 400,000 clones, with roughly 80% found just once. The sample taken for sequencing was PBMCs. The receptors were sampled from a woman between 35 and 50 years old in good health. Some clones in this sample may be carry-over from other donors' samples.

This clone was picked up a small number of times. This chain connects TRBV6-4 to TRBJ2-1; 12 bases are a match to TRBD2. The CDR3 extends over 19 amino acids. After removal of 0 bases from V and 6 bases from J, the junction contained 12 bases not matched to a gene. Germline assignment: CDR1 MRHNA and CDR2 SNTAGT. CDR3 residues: CASSDSFPSLAGGFNEQFF. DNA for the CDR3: TGTGCCAGCAGTGACTCTTTCCCCTCTCTAGCGGGAGGGTTCAATGAGCAGTTCTTC.

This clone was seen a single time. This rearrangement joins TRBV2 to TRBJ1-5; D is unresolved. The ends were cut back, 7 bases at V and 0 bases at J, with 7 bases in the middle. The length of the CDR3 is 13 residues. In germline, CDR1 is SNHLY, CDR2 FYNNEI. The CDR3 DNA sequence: TGTGCCAGCAAAGAATATAGCAATCAGCCCCAGCATTTT. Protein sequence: CASKEYSNQPQHF.

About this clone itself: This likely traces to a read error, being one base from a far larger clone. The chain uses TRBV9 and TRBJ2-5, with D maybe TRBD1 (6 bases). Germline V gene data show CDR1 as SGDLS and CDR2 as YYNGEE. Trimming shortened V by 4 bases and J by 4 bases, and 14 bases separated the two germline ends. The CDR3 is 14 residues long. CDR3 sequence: CASSSWGRGETQYF. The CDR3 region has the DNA TGTGCCAGCAGCTCCTGGGGGCGCGGAGAGACCCAGTACTTC. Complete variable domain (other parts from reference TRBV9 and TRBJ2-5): DSGVTQTPKHLITATGQRVTLRCSPRSGDLSVYWYQQSLDQGLQFLIQYYNGEERAKGNILERFSAQQFPDLHSELNLSSLELGDSALYFCASSSWGRGETQYFGPGTRLLVL.

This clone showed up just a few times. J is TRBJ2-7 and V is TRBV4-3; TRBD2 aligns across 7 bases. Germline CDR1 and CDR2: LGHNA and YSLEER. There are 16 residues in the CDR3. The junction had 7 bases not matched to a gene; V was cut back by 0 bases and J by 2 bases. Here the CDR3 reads CASSQDWGSGTYEQYF. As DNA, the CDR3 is TGCGCCAGCAGCCAAGATTGGGGCAGCGGGACCTACGAGCAGTACTTC.

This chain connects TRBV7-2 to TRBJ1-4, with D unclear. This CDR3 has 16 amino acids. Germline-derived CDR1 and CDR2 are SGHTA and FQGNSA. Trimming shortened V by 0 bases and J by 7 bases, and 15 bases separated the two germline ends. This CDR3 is CASSLALTGFGEKLFF. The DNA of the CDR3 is TGTGCCAGCAGCTTAGCGCTAACCGGGTTTGGTGAAAAACTGTTTTTT. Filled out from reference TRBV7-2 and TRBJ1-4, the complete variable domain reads GAGVSQSPSNKVTEKGKDVELRCDPISGHTALYWYRQSLGQGLEFLIYFQGNSAPDKSGLPSDRFSAERTGGSVSTLTIQRTQQEDSAVYLCASSLALTGFGEKLFFGSGTQLSVL.